The clone carrying this TCR beta chain has a count of ten or more. Antigen unknown. The V segment lost 6 bases and the J segment 7 bases; nucleotides outside the gene matches: 6. Germline CDR1 MNHNS, CDR2 SASEGT. This CDR3 contains 13 residues. Preparation of the TCRbeta library used unique molecular identifiers. TCRdb ran MiXCR on the PCR reads and lists one entry per CDR3 protein. This sample has about 420,000 distinct CDR3 sequences, with 15% to 20% found just once. This specimen belongs to a study of T-cell reconstitution after alpha-beta-depleted transplantation in children. Whole-study findings and limits: T cells produced anew were the main source of T-cell counts and diversity one year after transplant. At day 60, the high TCRbeta diversity found in some patients originated from recipient T cells and thymic progenitors that had survived. It was reported that alpha-beta T cells came from several hundred expanded graft clones (about two months after transplant).

Sequences were derived from PBMCs, mostly from graft donor cells, sampled 360 days after TCRalphabeta/CD19-depleted stem cell transplant. The sequence was obtained from a boy in the first two years of life who had a stem cell transplant for Wiskott-Aldrich syndrome, so the T cells may come from the graft donor. The chain links TRBV6-1 to TRBJ2-1, with 7 bases aligning to TRBD1. This CDR3 is CASRDRWQNEQFF. CDR3 bases: TGTGCCAGCAGGGACAGGTGGCAAAATGAGCAGTTCTTC.